These 5 T cell receptor beta chains share one sample of origin, sequenced in a study of T cell repertoires in aging, cancer and after chemotherapy. Rearranged V-D-J TRB sequences were amplified with a mixed TRB-A/B primer pool. TCRdb passed the multiplex PCR reads through MiXCR, listing each CDR3 protein once. This sample has roughly 3,000 distinct CDR3 sequences, with 20% to 25% found just once. TCR beta rearrangements were amplified from peripheral blood genomic DNA. Sample: blood. Receptor source: a human donor with a solid tumor.

This sequence joins TRBV15 and TRBJ1-2; 9 bases line up with TRBD1. Germline V lookup: CDR1 LNHNV, CDR2 YYDKDF (reference sequence). The junction had 7 bases not matched to a gene; V was cut back by 3 bases and J by 8 bases. The CDR3 length is 14 residues. CDR3 loop: CATSSKQGALGYTF. CDR3 nucleotides: TGTGCCACCAGCAGTAAACAGGGGGCGCTGGGCTACACCTTC.

This clonotype is labeled as medium-sized. The chain is built from TRBV6-2 or TRBV6-3 and TRBJ1-2, with D unresolved. Germline V gene data show CDR1 as MNHEY and CDR2 as SVGEGT. Trimming cost V 2 bases and J 2 bases, with 6 bases left between them. This CDR3 comprises 13 residues. CDR3 bases: TGTGCCAGCAGTTACGACGGGAACTATGGCTACACCTTC. This codes for CASSYDGNYGYTF.

The V and J genes are TRBV5-1 and TRBJ1-2; D not resolved. The CDR3 is made up of 14 amino acids. The V end lost 4 bases, the J end lost 8 bases, and 18 bases lay between the germline ends. Germline-derived CDR1 and CDR2 are SGHRS and YFSETQ. CDR3 bases: TGCGCCAGCAGCACCAGCCGCCCGGGAGAGGGCTACACCTTC. Protein: CASSTSRPGEGYTF.

There are a few counts of this clonotype. V and J are TRBV27 and TRBJ1-2; possibly TRBD1 for D (5 bases). V dropped 4 bases and J dropped 5 bases, with 11 bases sitting between them. CDR3 length: 13 residues. CDR1 is MNHEY, CDR2 SMNVEV, per germline (reference sequence). The CDR3, as DNA: TGTGCCAGCAGTTCTGTCAGGGAGTATGGCTACACCTTC. Protein sequence: CASSSVREYGYTF.

In this sample, this clonotype is medium-sized. This sequence joins TRBV15 and TRBJ2-3; D is unclear. The CDR3 totals 13 residues. Trimming removed 5 bases at V and 0 bases at J, with 6 bases between. Per germline, CDR1 LNHNV and CDR2 YYDKDF (reference sequence). This chain's CDR3 is CATSLTSTDTQYF. The CDR3 nucleotides read TGTGCCACCAGCTTGACTAGCACAGATACGCAGTATTTT.